These 17 T cell receptor beta chains were all obtained from the same sample, sequenced in a study of blood T cells in healthy people across ages. It was with a sample-barcoded 5' primer and a J-beta primer mix that a second PCR of roughly 7 to 12 cycles was run. Each CDR3 protein is one row after TCRdb ran MiXCR on the 5' RACE reads. The sample contains 710,000 or so distinct CDR3 sequences, roughly 32% of which appear only once. The sample comprised blood. These receptors all come from a woman of 80 years or more in good health.

This clonotype occurred many times. This sequence joins TRBV7-2 and TRBJ2-7; 10 bases map to TRBD1. After removal of 4 bases from V and 5 bases from J, the junction contained 8 bases not matched to a gene. Germline V lookup: CDR1 SGHTA, CDR2 FQGNSA. The CDR3 length is 15 residues. CDR3 sequence (DNA): TGTGCCAGCAGCTCCCAGGGGACAGGGGCTGACGAGCAGTACTTC. Translation: CASSSQGTGADEQYF.

In its sample, this clonotype was seen many times. J is TRBJ2-3 and V is TRBV20-1, with 13 bases that match TRBD2. The CDR3 runs 16 residues. J gave up 2 bases and V 3 bases, and 5 bases lay outside the gene matches. Germline V gene lookup returns CDR1 DFQATT and CDR2 SNEGSKA (reference sequence). The CDR3 sequence: CSASIGLAGATDTQYF. In nucleotides, the CDR3 is TGCAGTGCTAGTATAGGACTAGCGGGGGCCACAGATACGCAGTATTTT.

A word on this clonotype: A read error may account for a junction end that differs from germline. The chain links TRBV15 to TRBJ2-3; maybe TRBD2 (5 bases). Germline V gene data show CDR1 as LNHNV and CDR2 as YYDKDF (reference sequence). The CDR3 totals 16 residues. The CDR3 sequence: CAASREGSYSTDTQYF. The CDR3, as DNA: TGTGCCGCCAGCAGAGAGGGCAGCTATAGCACAGATACGCAGTATTTT.

This clonotype was recorded a few times. The chain joins TRBV7-8 to TRBJ1-5; D is perhaps TRBD1 (5 bases). Germline CDR1 SGHVS, CDR2 FQNEAQ. CDR3 length: 16 amino acids. Trimming took 1 base from V and 0 from J, leaving 10 bases between them. This CDR3 reads CASSLETAYSNQPQHF. The CDR3 nucleotides are TGTGCCAGCAGCTTAGAGACAGCGTATAGCAATCAGCCCCAGCATTTT.

The chain carries TRBV3-1 and TRBJ2-7, with 9 positions matching TRBD2. With the DNA end fitting TRBJ2-5 better, the J assignment may be wrong. This CDR3 has 17 residues. The germline V gene encodes CDR1 LGHDT and CDR2 YNNKEL (reference sequence). The CDR3, as DNA: TGTGCCAGCAGCTCAAGCTGGCTAGCGGGACCCCAAGAGACCCAGTACTTC. It codes for CASSSSWLAGPQETQYF.

This sequence joins TRBV6-1 and TRBJ1-4, with D unresolved. V lost 6 bases and J lost 0, with 8 bases in between. CDR1 MNHNS and CDR2 SASEGT come from the germline V gene. The CDR3 length is 14 residues. CDR3 nucleotides: TGTGCCAGCAGACCGGGGACAACTAATGAAAAACTGTTTTTT. Amino acid sequence: CASRPGTTNEKLFF.

The chain is built from TRBV7-3 and TRBJ2-2; D not resolved. The V gene's germline CDR1 is SGHTA and CDR2 FQGTGA. This CDR3 has 13 residues. The V end was cut by 5 bases, the J end by 5 bases, with 9 bases between. CDR3 coding DNA: TGTGCCAGCAGCCCGTCGGTAACCGGGGAGCTGTTTTTT. The encoded protein is CASSPSVTGELFF.

This clonotype was detected many times. This rearrangement joins TRBV30 to TRBJ1-6; TRBD1 agrees at 7 bases. CDR3 size: 17 residues. Germline V gives CDR1 GTSNPN, CDR2 SVGIG (reference sequence). V lost 2 bases to trimming and J lost 7 bases; unmatched junction nucleotides: 14. The CDR3 DNA follows: TGTGCCTGGAGTACCCGAGAGGGGGCAGGTGGGAATTCACCCCTCCACTTT. Translating it yields CAWSTREGAGGNSPLHF.

This clonotype was counted at least ten times. The rearrangement links TRBV12-3 or TRBV12-4 to TRBJ2-2, with a possible D match to TRBD2 (5 bases). The CDR3 sequence is 16 residues long. V dropped 2 bases and J dropped 2 bases, with 12 bases sitting between them. CDR3 protein: CASSLILPGNTGELFF. The CDR3, as DNA: TGTGCCAGCAGTTTAATCCTCCCGGGAAACACCGGGGAGCTGTTTTTT.

This clonotype came up many times. The J gene is TRBJ2-3, the V gene TRBV29-1; either TRBD1 or TRBD2 may fit D (5 bases each). CDR1 is SQVTM, CDR2 ANQGSEA, per germline. The germline V and J ends were trimmed by 3 bases and 2 bases, with 15 bases remaining between them. This CDR3 region has 15 residues. The CDR3 region has the DNA TGCAGCGTTGACTTGGGGGACGCCACCACAGATACGCAGTATTTT. This translates into CSVDLGDATTDTQYF.

This clonotype was observed at least ten times. The rearrangement joins TRBV7-2 to TRBJ1-4, with TRBD1 as a possible D gene (5 bases). V dropped 4 bases and J dropped 7 bases, with 13 bases sitting between them. The CDR3 sequence is 14 residues long. Germline lookup yields CDR1 SGHTA and CDR2 FQGNSA. In DNA form, the CDR3 reads TGTGCCAGCAGCTCGGGACCTACGGCTGAAAAACTGTTTTTT. Translating gives CASSSGPTAEKLFF.

A note on this clonotype: A much larger clone differs from this one at a single base, so this may be a read error. The chain has TRBV20-1 and TRBJ2-5; D could derive from TRBD1 or TRBD2 (5 bases each). The CDR3 extends over 14 amino acids. Germline V gene sequence: CDR1 DFQATT, CDR2 SNEGSKA (reference sequence). CDR3 sequence (DNA): TGCAGTGCTAGAGATATCTCGGGGACGGAGACCAAGTACTTC. Translation: CSARDISGTETKYF.

This clonotype was recorded many times. CDR3 DNA sequence: TGTGCCAGCAGTTTCGGCTTGGGCGGAAACTCCTACAATGAGCAGTTCTTC. It yields the protein CASSFGLGGNSYNEQFF. The rearrangement links TRBV12-3 or TRBV12-4 to TRBJ2-1; D is uncertain. The CDR3 spans 17 residues. Trimming removed 3 bases at V and 0 bases at J, with 15 bases between.

This clonotype was observed at least ten times. A clone one base away is much larger, so this may be a read error. The rearrangement uses TRBV28 and TRBJ2-5; TRBD2 aligns across 9 bases. The germline gives CDR1 MDHEN, CDR2 SYDVKM. Germline trimming cut 3 bases from V and 5 bases from J; bases unmatched to any gene: 19. The CDR3 contains 19 residues. The DNA of the CDR3 is TGTGCCAGCAGTTTGCGGTTAAGATTTTGGACTAGCGCCTGGGAGACCCAGTACTTC. It yields the protein CASSLRLRFWTSAWETQYF.

The genes are TRBV15 and TRBJ1-5; D not certain. Germline V gene sequence: CDR1 LNHNV, CDR2 YYDKDF (reference sequence). The CDR3 totals 12 residues. Trimming cost V 2 bases and J 7 bases, with 6 bases left between them. In nucleotides, the CDR3 is TGTGCCACCAGCAGACCTGGGCAGCCCCAGCATTTT. As protein: CATSRPGQPQHF.

This clonotype was picked up many times. V and J are TRBV4-2 and TRBJ1-1, with a possible D match to TRBD1 (5 bases). There are 16 residues in the CDR3. Trimming pared 0 bases from V and 2 bases from J, leaving 13 bases between. Germline CDR1 reads LGHNA; CDR2 reads YNFKEQ. Here the CDR3 reads CASSQDVEGSNTEAFF. CDR3 nucleotides: TGTGCCAGCAGCCAAGATGTTGAGGGGTCTAACACTGAAGCTTTCTTT.

In its sample, this clonotype was seen many times. The CDR3: CASSSNRDRGSGYTF. The CDR3 coding sequence is TGTGCCAGCAGTTCGAACCGGGACAGGGGAAGTGGCTACACCTTC. V is TRBV6-6 and J is TRBJ1-2; 10 bases map to TRBD1. The junction had 9 bases not matched to a gene; V was cut back by 4 bases and J by 7 bases. CDR1 and CDR2 from the germline V gene are MNHNY and SVGAGI (reference sequence). The CDR3 is made up of 15 amino acids.